This entry describes one TCR beta chain. Antigen: not known. The data were obtained in a study of T-cell memory formation after mild COVID-19. Study-wide results and caveats: Several responding clones turned up in pre-infection memory, indicating that cross-reactive memory may have taken part. Unconfirmed was the SARS-CoV-2 specificity of second-wave clones that peaked on day 37.

TCRdb called the 5' RACE reads again in MiXCR, with one record for every CDR3 protein. This table holds just under 350,000 distinct CDR3 sequences, over 10% found once. Sequenced sample: PBMCs or a T cell subset sorted from them (not recorded which). The sequence was obtained from a man aged 18 to 29 who had mild COVID-19 (a few samples of this study predate the infection). Cell type and time point are not known.

CDR3: CSASYPGRTQYF. Written as DNA, the CDR3 is TGCAGTGCTAGTTACCCGGGGAGGACCCAGTACTTC. The V call is TRBV20-1, the J call TRBJ2-5; the D gene is possibly TRBD2 (5 bases). The germline CDR1 and CDR2 sequences are DFQATT and SNEGSKA (reference sequence). V was cut by 3 bases and J by 7 bases, with 12 bases left in between. The CDR3 loop spans 12 amino acids.